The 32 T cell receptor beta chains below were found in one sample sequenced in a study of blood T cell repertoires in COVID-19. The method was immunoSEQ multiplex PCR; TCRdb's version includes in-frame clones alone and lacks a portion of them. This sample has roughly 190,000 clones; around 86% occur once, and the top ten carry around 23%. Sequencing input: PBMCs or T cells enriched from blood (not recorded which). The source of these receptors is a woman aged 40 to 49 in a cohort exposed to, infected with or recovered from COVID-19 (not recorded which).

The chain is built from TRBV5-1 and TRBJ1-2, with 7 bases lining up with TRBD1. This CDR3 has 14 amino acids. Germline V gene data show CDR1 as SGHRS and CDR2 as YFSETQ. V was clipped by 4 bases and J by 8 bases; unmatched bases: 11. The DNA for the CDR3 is TGCGCCAGCAGCGCAGGAACAGGGGAAGTAGGCTACACCTTC. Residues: CASSAGTGEVGYTF.

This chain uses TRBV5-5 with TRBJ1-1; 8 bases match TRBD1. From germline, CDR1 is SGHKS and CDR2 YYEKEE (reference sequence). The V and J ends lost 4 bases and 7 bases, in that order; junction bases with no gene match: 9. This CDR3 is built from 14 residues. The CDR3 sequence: CASSKGQGKGEAFF. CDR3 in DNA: TGTGCCAGCAGCAAAGGACAGGGCAAGGGTGAAGCTTTCTTT. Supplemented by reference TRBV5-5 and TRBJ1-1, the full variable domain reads DAGVTQSPTHLIKTRGQQVTLRCSPISGHKSVSWYQQVLGQGPQFIFQYYEKEERGRGNFPDRFSARQFPNYSSELNVNALLLGDSALYLCASSKGQGKGEAFFGQGTRLTVV.

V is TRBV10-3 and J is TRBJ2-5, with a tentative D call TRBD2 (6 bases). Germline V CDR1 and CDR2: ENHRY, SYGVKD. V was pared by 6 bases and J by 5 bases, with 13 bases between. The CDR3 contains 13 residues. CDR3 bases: TGTGCCATCAGGCGGGATCCACGGGAGACCCAGTACTTC. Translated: CAIRRDPRETQYF.

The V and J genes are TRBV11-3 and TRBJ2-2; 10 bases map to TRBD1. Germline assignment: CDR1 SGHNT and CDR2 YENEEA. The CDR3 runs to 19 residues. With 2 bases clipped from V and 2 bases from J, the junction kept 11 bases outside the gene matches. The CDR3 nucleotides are TGTGCCAGCAGCTTAACCGCCTACCGGGACAGGGGAAACACCGGGGAGCTGTTTTTT. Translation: CASSLTAYRDRGNTGELFF.

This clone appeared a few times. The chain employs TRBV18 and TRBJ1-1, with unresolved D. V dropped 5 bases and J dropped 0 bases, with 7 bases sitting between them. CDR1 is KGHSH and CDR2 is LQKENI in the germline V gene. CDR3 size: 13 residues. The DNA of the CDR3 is TGTGCCAGCTCAAGCGATATGAACACTGAAGCTTTCTTT. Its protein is CASSSDMNTEAFF.

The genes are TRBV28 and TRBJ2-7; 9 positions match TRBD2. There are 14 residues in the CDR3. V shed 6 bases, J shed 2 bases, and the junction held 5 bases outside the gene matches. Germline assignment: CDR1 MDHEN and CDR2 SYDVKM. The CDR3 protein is CASRNSGGPYEQYF. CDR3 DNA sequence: TGTGCCAGCAGAAATAGCGGGGGTCCCTACGAGCAGTACTTC. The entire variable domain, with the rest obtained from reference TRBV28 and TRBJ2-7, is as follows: DVKVTQSSRYLVKRTGEKVFLECVQDMDHENMFWYRQDPGLGLRLIYFSYDVKMKEKGDIPEGYSVSREKKERFSLILESASTNQTSMYLCASRNSGGPYEQYFGPGTRLTVT.

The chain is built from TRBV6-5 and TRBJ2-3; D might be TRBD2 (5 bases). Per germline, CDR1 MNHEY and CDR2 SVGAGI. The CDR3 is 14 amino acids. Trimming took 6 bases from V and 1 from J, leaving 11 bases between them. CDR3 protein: CASSPRTRTDTQYF. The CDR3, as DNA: TGTGCCAGCAGCCCCCGGACTCGCACAGATACGCAGTATTTT.

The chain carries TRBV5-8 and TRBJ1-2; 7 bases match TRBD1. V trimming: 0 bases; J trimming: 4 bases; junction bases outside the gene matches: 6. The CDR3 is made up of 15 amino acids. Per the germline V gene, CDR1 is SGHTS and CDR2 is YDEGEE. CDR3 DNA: TGTGCCAGCAGCTTGGTAGGGGGCAGAGTCTATGGCTACACCTTC. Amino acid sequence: CASSLVGGRVYGYTF. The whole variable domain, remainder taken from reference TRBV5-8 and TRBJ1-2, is EAGVTQSPTHLIKTRGQQATLRCSPISGHTSVYWYQQALGLGLQFLLWYDEGEERNRGNFPPRFSGRQFPNYSSELNVNALELEDSALYLCASSLVGGRVYGYTFGSGTRLTVV.

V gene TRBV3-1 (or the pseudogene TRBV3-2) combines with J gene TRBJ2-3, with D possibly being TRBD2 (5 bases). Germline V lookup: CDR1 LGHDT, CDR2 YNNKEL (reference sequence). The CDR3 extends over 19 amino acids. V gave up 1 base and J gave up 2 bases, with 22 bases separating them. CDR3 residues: CASSQVSKSGSFDTDTQYF. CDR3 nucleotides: TGTGCCAGCAGCCAAGTTTCGAAGAGCGGCTCCTTCGACACAGATACGCAGTATTTT.

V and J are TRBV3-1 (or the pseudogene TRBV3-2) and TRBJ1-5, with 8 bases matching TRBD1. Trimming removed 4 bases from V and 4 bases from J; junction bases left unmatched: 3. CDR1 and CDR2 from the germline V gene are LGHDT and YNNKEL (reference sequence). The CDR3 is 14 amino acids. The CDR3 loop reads CASSPGQGNQPQHF. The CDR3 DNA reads TGTGCCAGCAGCCCCGGACAGGGAAATCAGCCCCAGCATTTT.

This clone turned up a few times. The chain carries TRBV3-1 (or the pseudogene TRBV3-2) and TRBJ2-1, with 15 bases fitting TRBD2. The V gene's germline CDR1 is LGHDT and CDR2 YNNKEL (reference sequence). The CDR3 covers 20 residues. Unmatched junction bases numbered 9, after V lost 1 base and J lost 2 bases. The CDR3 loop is CASSQGPGLAGGWAYNEQFF. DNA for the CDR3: TGTGCCAGCAGCCAAGGACCGGGACTAGCGGGGGGTTGGGCCTACAATGAGCAGTTCTTC.

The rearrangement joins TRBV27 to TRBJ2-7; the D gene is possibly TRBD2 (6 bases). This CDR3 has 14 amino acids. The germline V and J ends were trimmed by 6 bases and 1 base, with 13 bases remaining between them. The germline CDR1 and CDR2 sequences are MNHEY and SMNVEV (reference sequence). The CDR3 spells CASSRGTGSYEQYF. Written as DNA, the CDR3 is TGTGCCAGCAGCCGCGGGACGGGATCCTACGAGCAGTACTTC.

The CDR3 protein is CASSLLGQGGNQPQHF. CDR3 DNA: TGTGCCAGCAGTTTGTTGGGACAGGGAGGGAATCAGCCCCAGCATTTT. The chain employs TRBV27 and TRBJ1-5; 9 bases align to TRBD1. The CDR3 totals 16 residues. The junction had 7 bases not matched to a gene; V was cut back by 3 bases and J by 4 bases. The germline V gene encodes CDR1 MNHEY and CDR2 SMNVEV (reference sequence).

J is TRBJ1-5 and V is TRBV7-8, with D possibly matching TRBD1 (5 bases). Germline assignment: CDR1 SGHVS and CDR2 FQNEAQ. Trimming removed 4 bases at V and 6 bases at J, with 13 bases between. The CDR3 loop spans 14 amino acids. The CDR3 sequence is CASSSTGTFQPQHF. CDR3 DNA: TGTGCCAGCAGCTCTACAGGTACCTTTCAGCCCCAGCATTTT.

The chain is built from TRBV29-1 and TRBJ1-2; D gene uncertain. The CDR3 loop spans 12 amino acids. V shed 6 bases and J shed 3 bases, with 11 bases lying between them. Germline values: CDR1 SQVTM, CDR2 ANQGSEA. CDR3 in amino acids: CSVSGGDYGYTF. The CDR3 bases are TGCAGCGTCTCGGGAGGAGACTATGGCTACACCTTC.

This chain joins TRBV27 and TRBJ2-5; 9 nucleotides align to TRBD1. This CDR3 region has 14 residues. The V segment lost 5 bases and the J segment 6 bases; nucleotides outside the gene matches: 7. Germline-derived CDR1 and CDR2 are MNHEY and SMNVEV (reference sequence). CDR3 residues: CASSEQGAEKTQYF. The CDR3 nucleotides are TGTGCCAGCAGTGAACAGGGGGCGGAAAAGACCCAGTACTTC.

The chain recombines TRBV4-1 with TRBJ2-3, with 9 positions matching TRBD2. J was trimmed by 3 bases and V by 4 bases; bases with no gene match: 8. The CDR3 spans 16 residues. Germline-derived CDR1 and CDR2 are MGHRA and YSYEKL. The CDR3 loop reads CASSLSLAGGTDTQYF. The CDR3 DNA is TGCGCCAGCAGCCTTTCACTAGCGGGTGGGACAGATACGCAGTATTTT.

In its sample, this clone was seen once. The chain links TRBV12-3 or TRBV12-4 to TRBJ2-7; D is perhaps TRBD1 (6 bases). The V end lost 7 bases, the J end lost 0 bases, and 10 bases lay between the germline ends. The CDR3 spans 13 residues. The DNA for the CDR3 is TGTGCCAGCAAGGGGGAGCCCTCCTACGAGCAGTACTTC. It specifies CASKGEPSYEQYF.

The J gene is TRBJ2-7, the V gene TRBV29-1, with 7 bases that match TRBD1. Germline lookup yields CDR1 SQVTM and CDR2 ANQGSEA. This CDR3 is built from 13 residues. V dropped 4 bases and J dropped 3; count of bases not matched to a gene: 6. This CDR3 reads CSVVDRKNYEQYF. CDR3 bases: TGCAGCGTTGTGGACAGGAAGAACTACGAGCAGTACTTC.

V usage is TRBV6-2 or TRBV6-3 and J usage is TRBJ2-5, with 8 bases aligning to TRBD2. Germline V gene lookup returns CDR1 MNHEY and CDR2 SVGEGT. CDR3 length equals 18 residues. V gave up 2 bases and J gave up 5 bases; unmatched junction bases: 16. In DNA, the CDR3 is TGTGCCAGCAGTTACGCCGCGTACCTGGCGGGAGGACTTGAGACCCAGTACTTC. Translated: CASSYAAYLAGGLETQYF.

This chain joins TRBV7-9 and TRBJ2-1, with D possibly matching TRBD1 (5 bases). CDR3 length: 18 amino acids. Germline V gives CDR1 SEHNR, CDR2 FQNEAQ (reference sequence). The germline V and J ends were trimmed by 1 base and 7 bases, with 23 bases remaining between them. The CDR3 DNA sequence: TGTGCCAGCAGCTTAGGGGGCCCCCGGGCCCCGGCCCTGAATGAGCAGTTCTTC. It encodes CASSLGGPRAPALNEQFF.

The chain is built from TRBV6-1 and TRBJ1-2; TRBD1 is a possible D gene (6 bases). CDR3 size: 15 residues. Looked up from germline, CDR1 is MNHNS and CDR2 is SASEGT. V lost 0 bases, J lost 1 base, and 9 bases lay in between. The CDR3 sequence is CASSEARGGNYGYTF. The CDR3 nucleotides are TGTGCCAGCAGTGAAGCTAGAGGGGGTAACTATGGCTACACCTTC.

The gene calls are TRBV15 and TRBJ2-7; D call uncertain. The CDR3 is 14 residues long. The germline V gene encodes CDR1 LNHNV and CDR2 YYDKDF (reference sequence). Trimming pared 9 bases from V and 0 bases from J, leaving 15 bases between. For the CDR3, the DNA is TGTGCCACTCAGGCTACCAAACTCTCCTACGAGCAGTACTTC. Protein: CATQATKLSYEQYF.

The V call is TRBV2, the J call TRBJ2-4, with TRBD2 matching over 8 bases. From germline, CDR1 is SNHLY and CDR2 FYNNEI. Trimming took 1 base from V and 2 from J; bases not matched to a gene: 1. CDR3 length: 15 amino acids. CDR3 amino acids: CASSEGLASKNIQYF. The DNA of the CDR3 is TGTGCCAGCAGTGAAGGACTAGCGTCCAAAAACATTCAGTACTTC.

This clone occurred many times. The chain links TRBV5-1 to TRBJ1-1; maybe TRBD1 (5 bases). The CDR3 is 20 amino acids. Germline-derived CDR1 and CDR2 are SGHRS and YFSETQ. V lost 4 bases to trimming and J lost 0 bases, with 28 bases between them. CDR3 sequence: CASSGGPPSGLTLMNTEAFF. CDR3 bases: TGCGCCAGCAGCGGGGGACCGCCGAGCGGACTAACGCTCATGAACACTGAAGCTTTCTTT.

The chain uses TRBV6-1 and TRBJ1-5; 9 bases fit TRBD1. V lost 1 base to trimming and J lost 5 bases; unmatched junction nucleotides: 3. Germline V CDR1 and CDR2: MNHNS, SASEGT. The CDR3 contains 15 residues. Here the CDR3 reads CASSEGGDRDQPQHF. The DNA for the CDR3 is TGTGCCAGCAGTGAAGGGGGGGACAGGGATCAGCCCCAGCATTTT.

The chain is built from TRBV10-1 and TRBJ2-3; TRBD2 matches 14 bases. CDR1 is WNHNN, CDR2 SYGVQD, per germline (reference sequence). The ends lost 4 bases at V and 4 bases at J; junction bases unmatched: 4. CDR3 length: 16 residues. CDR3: CASSGLAGGLADTQYF. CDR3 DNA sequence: TGCGCCAGCAGTGGACTAGCGGGGGGGCTCGCAGATACGCAGTATTTT.

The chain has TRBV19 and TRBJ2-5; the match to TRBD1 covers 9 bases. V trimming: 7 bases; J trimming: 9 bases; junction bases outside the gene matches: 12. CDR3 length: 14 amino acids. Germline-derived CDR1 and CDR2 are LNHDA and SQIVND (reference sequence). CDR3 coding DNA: TGTGCCAGTACCCCCAACAGGGGGCAAAGGGCCCAGTACTTC. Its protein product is CASTPNRGQRAQYF.

This CDR3 is CASSQDRRTGLNYGYTF. The DNA for the CDR3 is TGTGCCAGCAGCCAAGATCGGAGGACAGGGCTAAACTATGGCTACACCTTC. V gene TRBV3-1 (or the pseudogene TRBV3-2) combines with J gene TRBJ1-2; 8 bases align to TRBD1. CDR1 is LGHDT, CDR2 YNNKEL, per germline (reference sequence). The CDR3 sequence is 17 residues long. Trimming removed 0 bases from V and 2 bases from J; junction bases left unmatched: 8.

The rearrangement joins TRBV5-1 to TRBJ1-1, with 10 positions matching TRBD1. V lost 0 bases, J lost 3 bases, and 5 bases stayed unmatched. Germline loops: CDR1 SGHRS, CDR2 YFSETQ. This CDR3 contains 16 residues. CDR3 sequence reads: CASSLGTGTGDTEAFF. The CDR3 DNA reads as TGCGCCAGCAGCTTGGGTACCGGGACAGGGGACACTGAAGCTTTCTTT.

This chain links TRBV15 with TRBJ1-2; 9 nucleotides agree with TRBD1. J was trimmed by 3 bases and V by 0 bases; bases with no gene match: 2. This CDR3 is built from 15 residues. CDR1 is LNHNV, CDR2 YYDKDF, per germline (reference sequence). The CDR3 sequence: CATSREQGADYGYTF. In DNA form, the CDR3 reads TGTGCCACCAGCAGAGAACAGGGGGCTGACTATGGCTACACCTTC.

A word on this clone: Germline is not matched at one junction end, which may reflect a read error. CDR3 protein: CASSQFGGLAGGPRLIDF. Here the CDR3 DNA reads TGCGCCAGCAGTCAATTCGGGGGGTTAGCGGGAGGGCCCAGGTTGATCGACTTC. V gene TRBV23-1 combines with J gene TRBJ2-7, with TRBD2 matching over 11 bases. TRBV23-1 is identified as an open reading frame with a role that is uncertain. This CDR3 region has 18 residues.